This TCR beta chain derives from a study of blood T cell repertoires in COVID-19. The wider study: Donors in the United States, Italy and Spain gave samples during acute or convalescent COVID-19. The cDNA or gDNA used as material had been derived from T cells, B-cell-depleted T cells, or PBMCs.

Only in-frame clones appear in the TCRdb table, and some are missing; sequencing was by immunoSEQ multiplex PCR. The table has some 300,000 clones, 70% to 90% seen once. Participant age was about 18 to 89 years, and participants resided in approximately 24 US areas. In assigning cohorts, the study relied on participant-reported clinical history. The CDR3 is 16 amino acids. The germline CDR1 and CDR2 sequences are LGHDT and YNNKEL (reference sequence). V was shortened by 2 bases and J by 0 bases, with 11 bases between the two germline ends. This TCR was sampled from an older woman in a cohort exposed to, infected with or recovered from COVID-19 (not recorded which). Sequenced sample: PBMCs or T cells enriched from blood (not recorded which). V is TRBV3-1 (or the pseudogene TRBV3-2) and J is TRBJ1-5; no reliable D call. CDR3 sequence reads: CASSQTAGYSNQPQHF. CDR3 nucleotide sequence: TGTGCCAGCAGCCAAACCGCAGGTTATAGCAATCAGCCCCAGCATTTT.